Listed below are T cell receptor beta chains from one sample, sequenced in a study of shared clonotypes between healthy human individuals. Assay used: immunoSEQ multiplex PCR; TCRdb lists only in-frame clones, some missing. The sample has roughly 1,500,000 clones; 95% to 99% are singletons. Sequencing input: naive CD4+ T cells sorted from blood. All receptors come from a man aged 25 to 40 in good health. Both conserved end residues are part of each CDR3. Each record gives: V gene, CDR3 protein.

V: TRBV27; CDR3: CASPRGRGHPGANVLTF
V: TRBV9; CDR3: CASSVQDSSYEQYF
V: TRBV10-3; CDR3: CAISPSQAETQYF
V: TRBV4-2; CDR3: CASSQEGGGNQPQHF
V: TRBV5-4; CDR3: CASSATVRGVYATIYF
V: TRBV27; CDR3: CASSSGLARYEQYF
V: TRBV5-4; CDR3: CASSSPLGSYEQYF
V: TRBV19; CDR3: CASSPRQGSNQPQHF
V: TRBV7-8; CDR3: CASSLGASGRHYEQYF
V: TRBV5-1; CDR3: CASSLTGTIYNEQFF
V: TRBV7-9; CDR3: CASSPQGQGNGYTF